These T cell receptor beta chains were read from a single sample in a study of T cells of healthy individuals. TCRdb reprocessed the 5' RACE reads via MiXCR and lists one record per CDR3 protein. The data show 60,000 to 80,000 distinct CDR3 sequences, with around 16% seen just once and about 4.4% held by the top ten. The source is a human donor in good health. CDR3s include the opening cysteine and the closing phenylalanine or tryptophan. A D gene is named only where the DNA matches it firmly. Clone size is not always given. Where it is, it says once, few, many or a class for expanded clones.

cdr3_aa,cdr3_nt,clone_size,d_call,v_call,j_call,cdr3_length
CSVEGLPPPYEQYF,TGCAGCGTTGAGGGACTCCCCCCCCCTTACGAGCAGTACTTC,few,-,TRBV29-1,TRBJ2-7,14
CASSLTGQTSAPGELFF,TGTGCCAGCAGCTTAACGGGGCAGACTAGCGCCCCTGGGGAGCTGTTTTTT,many,TRBD2,TRBV7-3,TRBJ2-2,17
CASNLAGGYNEQFF,TGCGCCAGCAACCTAGCGGGAGGCTACAATGAGCAGTTCTTC,many,TRBD2,TRBV5-1,TRBJ2-1,14
CASSLSQSFYNEQFF,TGTGCCAGCAGTTTATCGCAGTCCTTTTACAATGAGCAGTTCTTC,-,-,TRBV28,TRBJ2-1,15
CASRRQGDNEQFF,TGCGCCAGCAGAAGACAGGGGGACAATGAGCAGTTCTTC,-,TRBD1,TRBV10-1,TRBJ2-1,13
CASTPGRHTIYF,TGTGCCAGCACTCCAGGGAGGCACACCATATATTTT,many,-,TRBV6-1,TRBJ1-3,12
CASSLGEGPDTIYF,TGCGCCAGCAGCTTGGGAGAGGGGCCCGACACCATATATTTT,-,-,TRBV5-1,TRBJ1-3,14
CASSLDLASNEQFF,TGCGCCAGCAGCTTGGATCTAGCCTCCAATGAGCAGTTCTTC,few,-,TRBV5-1,TRBJ2-1,14
CASSPWGQETQYF,TGTGCCAGCAGTCCTTGGGGACAAGAGACCCAGTACTTC,once,-,TRBV7-9,TRBJ2-5,13
CSALRTDTQYF,TGCAGTGCTCTTCGTACAGATACGCAGTATTTT,many,-,TRBV20-1,TRBJ2-3,11
CAISESGQGNEQYF,TGTGCCATCAGTGAGTCCGGACAGGGGAACGAGCAGTACTTC,few,TRBD1,TRBV10-3,TRBJ2-7,14
CASSHITSGTGEQYF,TGTGCCAGCAGCCACATCACTAGCGGGACGGGGGAGCAGTACTTC,few,TRBD2,TRBV4-2,TRBJ2-7,15
CASSPRTGMNTEAFF,TGTGCCAGCAGTCCCAGGACAGGGATGAACACTGAAGCTTTCTTT,many,TRBD1,TRBV12-3/TRBV12-4,TRBJ1-1,15
CSAEGQGAHRGTGELFF,TGCAGTGCCGAAGGACAGGGGGCGCACAGGGGCACCGGGGAGCTGTTTTTT,few,TRBD1,TRBV20-1,TRBJ2-2,17
CASSPNGQGRSEAFF,TGTGCCAGCAGCCCTAATGGACAGGGCAGATCTGAAGCTTTCTTT,-,TRBD1,TRBV14,TRBJ1-1,15
CASSYSRGLAGEQYF,TGTGCCAGCAGTTACTCGAGGGGACTAGCTGGGGAGCAGTACTTC,-,TRBD2,TRBV6-5,TRBJ2-7,15
CASTLAGASSYEQYF,TGTGCCAGCACCCTTGCGGGGGCCAGCTCCTACGAGCAGTACTTC,-,-,TRBV6-6,TRBJ2-7,15
CASSPWTSGRGDEQYF,TGTGCCAGCAGCCCCTGGACTAGCGGGAGAGGGGACGAGCAGTACTTC,-,TRBD2,TRBV7-8,TRBJ2-7,16
CAWSRELYTGELFF,TGTGCCTGGAGTAGGGAACTATACACCGGGGAGCTGTTTTTT,-,-,TRBV30,TRBJ2-2,14
CASSLGSISSGVYF,TGTGCCAGCAGCTTGGGAAGTATTTCGAGTGGTGTGTACTTC,-,-,TRBV5-6,TRBJ2-4,14
CASSLGQSYEQYF,TGTGCCAGCAGTCTCGGACAGAGCTACGAGCAGTACTTC,many,-,TRBV28,TRBJ2-7,13
CSARGRTDYEQYF,TGCAGTGCTAGGGGCAGGACCGATTACGAGCAGTACTTC,many,-,TRBV20-1,TRBJ2-7,13